The clone carrying this TCR beta chain showed up just a few times. V lost 1 base and J lost 6, with 10 bases in between. This CDR3 has 13 residues. The germline V gene has CDR1 LGHDT and CDR2 YNNKEL (reference sequence). These data originate in a study of T cells after yellow fever vaccination. TCRdb re-analysed the 5' RACE reads in MiXCR, keeping a single row per CDR3 protein. The sample holds a few hundred thousand distinct CDR3 sequences, approximately 21% seen once. The sequence came from a young man who received the YFV17D yellow fever vaccine. The sequenced sample was PBMCs, obtained 15 days after the yellow fever booster vaccination. V and J are TRBV3-1 and TRBJ2-7; D gene ambiguous. CDR3 nucleotide sequence: TGTGCCAGCAGCCAAGTTGATCGTCTCGAGCAGTACTTC. Protein product: CASSQVDRLEQYF.